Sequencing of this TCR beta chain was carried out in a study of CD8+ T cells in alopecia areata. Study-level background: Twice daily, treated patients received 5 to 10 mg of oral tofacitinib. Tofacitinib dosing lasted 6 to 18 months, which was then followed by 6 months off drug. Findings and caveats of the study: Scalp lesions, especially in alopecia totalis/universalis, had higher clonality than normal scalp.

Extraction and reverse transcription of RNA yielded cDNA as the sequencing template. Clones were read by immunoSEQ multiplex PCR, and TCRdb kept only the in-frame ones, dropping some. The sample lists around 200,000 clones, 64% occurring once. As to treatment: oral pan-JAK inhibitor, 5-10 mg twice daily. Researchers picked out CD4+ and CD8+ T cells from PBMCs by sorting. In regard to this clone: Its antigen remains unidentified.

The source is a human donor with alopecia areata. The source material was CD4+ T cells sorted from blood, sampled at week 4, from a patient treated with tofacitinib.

In DNA form, the CDR3 reads TGCGCCAGCAGAGCTGAAGCTGCGGGGGGTAGCGGGGGAGAAAAAGAGCAGTTCTTC. Translation gives CASRAEAAGGSGGEKEQFF. V usage is TRBV23-1 and J usage is TRBJ2-1; 9 bases agree with TRBD2. TRBV23-1 is designated an ORF whose function remains uncertain. The CDR3 consists of 19 residues. The junction had 25 bases not matched to a gene; V was cut back by 6 bases and J by 10 bases.